The source of this T cell receptor beta chain is a study of T cell responses to AZD1222 COVID-19 vaccine (dated by TCRdb to 2020 to 2023). Some background on the complete study: AZD1222 recipients with second doses at about 4 weeks or about 12 weeks were pooled, because spike-specific TCR depth and breadth did not differ between schedules. A total of 230 or so trial participants underwent TCR sequencing, of whom around 200 received two doses of AZD1222 and about 26 received two doses of the MenACWY control vaccine. Enrollment into the trials was organized by age into subgroups of 18-55, 56-69 and 70-plus years, and those subgroups contained about 150, 27 and 61 TCR-sequenced participants, respectively. The paper as a whole reports these results and caveats: Because no day 14 peak-response samples were available, the repertoires could be characterized only after the peak T cell response. CD4 TCRs associated with the vaccine covered the entire spike protein, and the dominant responses were in regions 160-218 and 743-854. Conclusions about previously exposed vaccinees are limited because only a handful of AZD1222 recipients were SARS-CoV-2 seropositive at baseline. After two AZD1222 doses, both the breadth and the depth of spike-specific TCRs were significantly higher than at day 0 and than in MenACWY recipients. The 56-69-year group was small, and its depth increase did not reach significance, likely because of low power. Most participants were white British and females outnumbered males, and the authors suggested that clonal diversity may have been underestimated. Nearly half of unique spike-specific TCRs reportedly recognized epitopes outside regions mutated in the B.1.351 and B.1.1.7 variants.

For CDR1 and CDR2, the germline V gene lists MNHEY and SVGAGI. The CDR3 numbers 13 residues from cysteine through phenylalanine. Only the CDR3 portion is preserved as DNA: 39 bases, with reading frame beginning at the first base. The germline ends are 10 bases apart after V is trimmed by 6 bases and J by 4 bases. The sample's time point, from its label and the paper: baseline before first vaccination. Vaccinee samples were obtained from the UK trials COV001 and COV002, which included a single-blind randomized controlled phase 2/3 trial of AZD1222 (ChAdOx1 nCoV-19) in healthy adults. For TCRbeta chain sequencing, PBMC samples were collected from trial participants at day 0 and at day 28 after the second dose. This clone has only one observation. Its antigen has not been determined. Within one base of it there is no much larger clone, and no base qualities were kept. The CDR3 regions of human TCRbeta chains were analyzed by immunosequencing. Regarding the original processing steps: Repertoire TCRs were checked for matches against a reference library of SARS-CoV-2-specific TCRs that had been generated using the MIRA antigen-specificity platform. Breadth meant the fraction of unique TCRs that were SARS-CoV-2-associated, whereas depth meant the fraction of total T cells that were SARS-CoV-2-associated. Using the MIRA data, each spike-specific TCR was assigned both to the spike region to which the TCR was reactive and to a CD4 or CD8 class. Log10-transformed breadth and depth values were compared by one-way ANOVA with Sidak's multiple comparisons tests. The clones in this table, taken by TCRdb from immuneACCESS, are in-frame only. Not every clone is retained; where verified, under half of the shortfall comes from an unresolved V gene, and the cause of the rest is unknown. The D gene and trimming were derived from the DNA, and the V and J assignments and clone size from that table. This sample gives 150,000 to 200,000 clones in total; less than 90% of them show up just once. The top ten hold 1.5% to 2% of the sample.

The sequence was collected from an adult in good health. The sample was peripheral blood, taken on day 0 of AZD1222 vaccination. Rearrangement joined TRBV6-5 to TRBJ2-1, with the D gene not confidently named. The CDR3 region: CASSRELYNEQFF. The bases read TGTGCCAGCAGCCGCGAATTGTACAATGAGCAGTTCTTC.